What follows describes a single T cell receptor (beta chain). This sample was included in a study of blood T cell repertoires in COVID-19. At the level of the study: The samples span acute and convalescent COVID-19 from the United States, Italy and Spain. PBMCs, B-cell-depleted T cells, or T cells provided the cDNA or gDNA that made up the material.

In the study's own analysis: It was from reference gene primer amplification that nucleated cell counts were estimated. Clones were sequenced by immunoSEQ multiplex PCR, and TCRdb holds only the in-frame ones, with some missing. The D gene and trimming were derived from the DNA, and the V and J assignments and clone size from that table. The sample consists of 65,000 or so clones, 87% of them appearing once. The germline CDR1 and CDR2 sequences are KGHSH and LQKENI. The CDR3 covers 13 residues. Trimming stripped 3 bases from V and 6 bases from J, with 11 bases between. The J gene is TRBJ1-2, the V gene TRBV18; a possible D gene is TRBD1 (5 bases). This receptor was identified in a human donor with acute or convalescent COVID-19. The donor label of this sample is uncertain. Sequenced sample: peripheral blood. CDR3 DNA: TGTGCCAGCTCACCGGGGCAGGACCATGGCTACACCTTC. This encodes CASSPGQDHGYTF.